The clone carrying this T cell receptor beta chain has at least ten counts. This specimen comes from a study of blood T cell repertoires in COVID-19. Overall study: The study drew acute and convalescent COVID-19 samples from the United States, Italy and Spain.

TCRdb's table, derived via immunoSEQ multiplex PCR, lists solely in-frame clones and lacks some. Of about 410,000 clones in the sample, roughly 90% were seen once. Material: peripheral blood. This TCR was sampled from a woman in her 30s with active or convalescent COVID-19.

The CDR3: CATSRQTGGESPLHF. The DNA for the CDR3 is TGTGCCACCAGCAGACAGACAGGGGGCGAATCACCCCTCCACTTT. This chain uses TRBV15 with TRBJ1-6, with TRBD1 matching 10 bases. Germline-derived CDR1 and CDR2 are LNHNV and YYDKDF (reference sequence). J gave up 10 bases and V 2 bases, and 5 bases lay outside the gene matches. The CDR3 consists of 15 residues. Full variable domain (rest looked up from reference TRBV15 and TRBJ1-6): DAMVIQNPRYQVTQFGKPVTLSCSQTLNHNVMYWYQQKSSQAPKLLFHYYDKDFNNEADTPDNFQSRRPNTSFCFLDIRSPGLGDTAMYLCATSRQTGGESPLHFGNGTRLTVT.